This TCR beta chain appears in the sequencing data of a study of blood T cell repertoires in COVID-19. Study in general: Whether acute or convalescent, the COVID-19 samples came from the United States, Italy and Spain. PBMCs, B-cell-depleted T cells, or T cells were the source of the cDNA or gDNA that made up the material.

Profiled with immunoSEQ multiplex PCR; TCRdb holds only in-frame clones, not every one. This repertoire shows about 180,000 clones, 85% to 90% found once; its top ten account for roughly 7%. The CDR3 has 16 residues. V trimming: 0 bases; J trimming: 4 bases; junction bases outside the gene matches: 6. The germline V gene has CDR1 SGHDN and CDR2 FVKESK. Sequencing was performed on peripheral blood. V usage is TRBV14 and J usage is TRBJ2-3; 8 nucleotides match TRBD2. This TCR was recovered from a man aged 45-60 years with active or convalescent COVID-19. CDR3 residues: CASSQDIGRGSDTQYF. The CDR3 DNA sequence: TGTGCCAGCAGCCAAGACATCGGGAGGGGGTCAGATACGCAGTATTTT.